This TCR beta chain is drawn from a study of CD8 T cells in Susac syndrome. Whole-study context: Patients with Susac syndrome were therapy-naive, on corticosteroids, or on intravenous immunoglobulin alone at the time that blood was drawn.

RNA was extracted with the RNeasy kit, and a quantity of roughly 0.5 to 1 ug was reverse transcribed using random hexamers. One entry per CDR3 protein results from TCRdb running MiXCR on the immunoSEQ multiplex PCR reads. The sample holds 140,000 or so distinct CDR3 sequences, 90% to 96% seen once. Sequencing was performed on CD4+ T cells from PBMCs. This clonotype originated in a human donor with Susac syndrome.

The CDR3 protein is CATSSLAGDSYEQYF. The CDR3 bases are TGTGCCACCAGCTCTCTAGCGGGGGACTCCTACGAGCAGTACTTC. The chain uses TRBV19 and TRBJ2-7; the match to TRBD2 covers 10 bases. Germline V gene lookup returns CDR1 LNHDA and CDR2 SQIVND (reference sequence). J lost 0 bases, V lost 10 bases, and 9 bases had no gene match. The CDR3 is 15 residues long.